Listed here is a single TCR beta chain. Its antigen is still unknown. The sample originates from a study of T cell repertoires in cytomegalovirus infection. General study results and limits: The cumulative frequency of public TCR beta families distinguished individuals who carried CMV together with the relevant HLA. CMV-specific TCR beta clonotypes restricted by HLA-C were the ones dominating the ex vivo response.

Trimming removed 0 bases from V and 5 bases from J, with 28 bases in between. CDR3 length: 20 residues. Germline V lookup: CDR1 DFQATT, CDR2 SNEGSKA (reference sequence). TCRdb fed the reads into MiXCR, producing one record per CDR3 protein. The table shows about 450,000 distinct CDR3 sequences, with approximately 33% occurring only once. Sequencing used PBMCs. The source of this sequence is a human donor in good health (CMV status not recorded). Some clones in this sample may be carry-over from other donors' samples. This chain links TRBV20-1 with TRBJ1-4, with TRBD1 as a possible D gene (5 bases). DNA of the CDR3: TGCAGTGCTAGAGATCGTAAAGGCTTCCTGGGGGGGGAACCCAATGAAAAACTGTTTTTT. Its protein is CSARDRKGFLGGEPNEKLFF.